One sample yielded the 20 T cell receptor beta chains listed below, sequenced in a study of blood T cells in healthy people across ages. Using a J-beta primer mix together with a sample-barcoded 5' primer, a second PCR was run for roughly 7 to 12 cycles. One entry per CDR3 protein results from TCRdb running MiXCR on the 5' RACE reads. The sample gives about 780,000 distinct CDR3 sequences, about half of which show up once; around 18% is in the top ten. Sequencing was performed on blood. These receptors came from an elderly man in good health.

In its sample, this clonotype was seen a few times. The rearrangement joins TRBV20-1 to TRBJ2-1; 12 bases are shared with TRBD2. The germline V gene has CDR1 DFQATT and CDR2 SNEGSKA (reference sequence). V lost 1 base, J lost 10 bases, and 8 bases stayed unmatched. CDR3 length: 15 amino acids. Here the CDR3 DNA reads TGCAGTGCTAGAGGTCGGCTAGCGGGAGGGCGCGAGCAGTTCTTC. This encodes CSARGRLAGGREQFF.

In this sample, this clonotype turned up a few times. The chain has TRBV5-8 and TRBJ2-5; 11 positions agree with TRBD1. Germline V gene sequence: CDR1 SGHTS, CDR2 YDEGEE. The CDR3 is 15 residues long. V gave up 4 bases and J gave up 4 bases; unmatched junction bases: 6. This chain's CDR3 is CASSVGQGALETQYF. As DNA, the CDR3 is TGTGCCAGCAGCGTCGGACAGGGGGCCCTAGAGACCCAGTACTTC.

The chain uses TRBV24-1 and TRBJ2-7; TRBD1 matches at 12 bases. Germline V gene lookup returns CDR1 KGHDR and CDR2 SFDVKD. The CDR3 runs 15 residues. The V gene end was trimmed by 5 bases and the J gene end by 7 bases; junction bases not matched to a gene: 8. The CDR3 here is CATSAGDRGLGEQYF. For the CDR3, the DNA is TGTGCCACCAGTGCGGGGGACAGGGGGCTTGGTGAGCAGTACTTC.

Turning to this clonotype: A much bigger clone sits one base away, suggesting this may be a read error. The CDR3, as DNA: TGTGCCAGCAGTTACCCTTTTGAAGGGCATGAGCAGTACTTC. Protein sequence: CASSYPFEGHEQYF. The V and J genes are TRBV6-2 or TRBV6-3 and TRBJ2-5; the D is unclear. Looked up from germline, CDR1 is MNHEY and CDR2 is SVGEGT. The CDR3 totals 14 residues. Trimming stripped 2 bases from V and 11 bases from J, with 18 bases between.

This clonotype has just a few counts. Here the CDR3 DNA reads TGTGCCACCAGTGGGCAGGCGACCTGCGAGCAGTACTTC. This sequence encodes CATSGQATCEQYF. This chain uses TRBV24-1 with TRBJ2-7; D not resolved. CDR3 size: 13 residues. Trimming cost V 5 bases and J 6 bases, with 13 bases left between them. Germline CDR1 is KGHDR and CDR2 is SFDVKD.

The genes are TRBV5-1 and TRBJ2-7; 15 bases are a match to TRBD2. Germline V lookup: CDR1 SGHRS, CDR2 YFSETQ. After removal of 2 bases from V and 7 bases from J, the junction contained 13 bases not matched to a gene. CDR3 size: 18 residues. CDR3 in DNA: TGCGCCAGCAGCTTAGGACTAGCGGGAGGGGGGATCCACAATGAGCAGTACTTC. Amino acid sequence: CASSLGLAGGGIHNEQYF.

This clonotype has just a few counts. The chain employs TRBV18 and TRBJ1-4; D unclear. Trimming took 4 bases from V and 3 from J, leaving 9 bases between them. Germline loops: CDR1 KGHSH, CDR2 LQKENI. The CDR3 runs 14 residues. The CDR3 DNA reads as TGTGCCAGCTCACAAACCGCCGCTAATGAAAAACTGTTTTTT. It codes for CASSQTAANEKLFF.

The table lists this clonotype with many counts. This chain uses TRBV6-6 with TRBJ2-3; no reliable D call. Trimming took 4 bases from V and 7 from J, leaving 12 bases between them. CDR1 MNHNY and CDR2 SVGAGI come from the germline V gene (reference sequence). This CDR3 comprises 13 residues. DNA of the CDR3: TGTGCCAGCAGTTCCTCGGCGGTGAATACGCAGTATTTT. Its protein is CASSSSAVNTQYF.

This clonotype was picked up a small number of times. The chain combines TRBV3-1 with TRBJ2-6; TRBD2 is a possible D gene (5 bases). The germline CDR1 and CDR2 sequences are LGHDT and YNNKEL (reference sequence). V was pared by 3 bases and J by 2 bases, with 11 bases between. The CDR3 extends over 16 amino acids. CDR3 in amino acids: CASSQTREAGANVLTF. The CDR3 nucleotides are TGTGCCAGCAGCCAGACGAGGGAAGCTGGGGCCAACGTCCTGACTTTC.

The chain links TRBV27 to TRBJ2-7; 8 bases fit TRBD1. This CDR3 has 13 residues. The germline V gene encodes CDR1 MNHEY and CDR2 SMNVEV (reference sequence). V trimming: 7 bases; J trimming: 4 bases; junction bases outside the gene matches: 6. The CDR3 DNA reads TGTGCCAGCAAAAAGGACAGGGTGTACGAGCAGTACTTC. Protein sequence: CASKKDRVYEQYF.

This clonotype has more than one count but fewer than ten. The rearrangement joins TRBV5-1 to TRBJ2-1; 8 nucleotides match TRBD1. Germline V lookup: CDR1 SGHRS, CDR2 YFSETQ. V shed 0 bases, J shed 7 bases, and the junction held 3 bases outside the gene matches. This CDR3 contains 14 residues. CDR3 in DNA: TGCGCCAGCAGCTTGGACAGGGGGACAAATGAGCAGTTCTTC. It yields the protein CASSLDRGTNEQFF.

The chain has TRBV27 and TRBJ2-1; D is possibly TRBD2 (6 bases). V lost 10 bases, J lost 5 bases, and 18 bases lay in between. This CDR3 has 14 amino acids. Germline CDR1 and CDR2: MNHEY and SMNVEV (reference sequence). CDR3 coding DNA: TGTGCCACCTCGGGACTCTCCCTGAACAATGAGCAGTTCTTC. Protein product: CATSGLSLNNEQFF.

This clonotype has more than one count but fewer than ten. Germline is not matched at one junction end, which may reflect a read error. The chain carries TRBV30 and TRBJ1-4; perhaps TRBD1 as D (5 bases). The CDR3 is 12 residues long. Germline lookup yields CDR1 GTSNPN and CDR2 SVGIG (reference sequence). CDR3 region: CASDSVNEKLFF. The CDR3 coding sequence is TGTGCCTCCGACAGCGTTAATGAAAAGCTGTTTTTT.

This clonotype was seen only a few times. The chain recombines TRBV20-1 with TRBJ2-3; 9 positions agree with TRBD2. This CDR3 has 15 residues. Germline loops: CDR1 DFQATT, CDR2 SNEGSKA (reference sequence). J was trimmed by 0 bases and V by 3 bases; bases with no gene match: 4. CDR3 nucleotide sequence: TGCAGTGCTAGTGCCGGGACTAGCAGCACAGATACGCAGTATTTT. It yields the protein CSASAGTSSTDTQYF.

The table lists this clonotype with a few counts. This chain connects TRBV27 to TRBJ2-1; 8 nucleotides match TRBD1. This CDR3 is built from 16 residues. Per the germline V gene, CDR1 is MNHEY and CDR2 is SMNVEV (reference sequence). With 5 bases clipped from V and 5 bases from J, the junction kept 11 bases outside the gene matches. CDR3 sequence reads: CASSQLPGQVNNEQFF. Written as DNA, the CDR3 is TGTGCCAGCAGTCAACTCCCGGGACAGGTAAACAATGAGCAGTTCTTC.

V usage is TRBV7-6 and J usage is TRBJ2-3; the D gene could be TRBD1 or TRBD2 (6 bases each). Germline CDR1 reads SGHVS; CDR2 reads FNYEAQ. The CDR3 extends over 15 amino acids. V shed 1 base and J shed 4 bases, with 12 bases lying between them. In nucleotides, the CDR3 is TGTGCCAGCAGCTTAGTCGGGGGCGGCCCAGATACGCAGTATTTT. It yields the protein CASSLVGGGPDTQYF.

The gene calls are TRBV7-9 and TRBJ2-3, with unresolved D. The length of the CDR3 is 14 residues. Germline V gene lookup returns CDR1 SEHNR and CDR2 FQNEAQ (reference sequence). Trimming took off 1 base at V and 2 bases at J, with 7 bases between the two ends. CDR3 region: CASSLDVDTDTQYF. The DNA of the CDR3 is TGTGCCAGCAGCTTAGACGTCGACACAGATACGCAGTATTTT. The whole variable domain, filled in from reference TRBV7-9 and TRBJ2-3, reads DTGVSQNPRHKITKRGQNVTFRCDPISEHNRLYWYRQTLGQGPEFLTYFQNEAQLEKSRLLSDRFSAERPKGSFSTLEIQRTEQGDSAMYLCASSLDVDTDTQYFGPGTRLTVL.

This clonotype was observed many times. This chain joins TRBV20-1 and TRBJ2-7; 8 bases match TRBD2. The CDR3 covers 13 residues. V lost 7 bases to trimming and J lost 8 bases; unmatched junction nucleotides: 13. Germline CDR1 DFQATT, CDR2 SNEGSKA (reference sequence). The CDR3 protein is CSVLSGAAGKQYF. The CDR3 DNA follows: TGCAGTGTCCTTAGCGGGGCAGCGGGAAAGCAGTACTTC.

In this sample, this clonotype turned up a few times. The V gene is TRBV4-3, the J gene TRBJ1-1; maybe TRBD1 (5 bases). Germline CDR1 and CDR2: LGHNA and YSLEER. The CDR3 is 16 amino acids. The V gene lost 0 bases and the J gene lost 7 bases, with 18 bases spanning the gap. As DNA, the CDR3 is TGCGCCAGCAGCCAAGACTGGGTAGGGGATTGGGGTGAAGCTTTCTTT. Translating gives CASSQDWVGDWGEAFF.

This clonotype occurred a few times. V and J are TRBV6-2 or TRBV6-3 and TRBJ2-1, with 12 bases fitting TRBD2. This CDR3 is 15 amino acids long. Germline-derived CDR1 and CDR2 are MNHEY and SVGEGT. V lost 0 bases to trimming and J lost 7 bases; unmatched junction nucleotides: 1. The CDR3 loop reads CASSYSTSGSNEQFF. DNA of the CDR3: TGTGCCAGCAGTTACTCGACTAGCGGGAGTAATGAGCAGTTCTTC.